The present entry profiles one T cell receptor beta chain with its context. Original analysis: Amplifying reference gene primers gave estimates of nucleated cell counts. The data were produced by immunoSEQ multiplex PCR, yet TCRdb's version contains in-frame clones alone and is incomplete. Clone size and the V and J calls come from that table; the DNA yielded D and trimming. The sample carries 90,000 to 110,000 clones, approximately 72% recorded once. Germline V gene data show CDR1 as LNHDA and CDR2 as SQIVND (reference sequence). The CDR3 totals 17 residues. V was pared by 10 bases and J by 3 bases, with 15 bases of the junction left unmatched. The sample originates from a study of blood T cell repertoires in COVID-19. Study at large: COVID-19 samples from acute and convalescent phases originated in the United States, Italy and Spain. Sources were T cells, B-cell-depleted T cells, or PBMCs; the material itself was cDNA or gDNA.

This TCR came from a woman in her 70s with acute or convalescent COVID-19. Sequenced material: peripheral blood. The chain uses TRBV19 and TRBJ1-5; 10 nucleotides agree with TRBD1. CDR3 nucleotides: TGTGCCACCGGGAAAAGACCGGGACAGGGGACCAATCAGCCCCAGCATTTT. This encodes CATGKRPGQGTNQPQHF.